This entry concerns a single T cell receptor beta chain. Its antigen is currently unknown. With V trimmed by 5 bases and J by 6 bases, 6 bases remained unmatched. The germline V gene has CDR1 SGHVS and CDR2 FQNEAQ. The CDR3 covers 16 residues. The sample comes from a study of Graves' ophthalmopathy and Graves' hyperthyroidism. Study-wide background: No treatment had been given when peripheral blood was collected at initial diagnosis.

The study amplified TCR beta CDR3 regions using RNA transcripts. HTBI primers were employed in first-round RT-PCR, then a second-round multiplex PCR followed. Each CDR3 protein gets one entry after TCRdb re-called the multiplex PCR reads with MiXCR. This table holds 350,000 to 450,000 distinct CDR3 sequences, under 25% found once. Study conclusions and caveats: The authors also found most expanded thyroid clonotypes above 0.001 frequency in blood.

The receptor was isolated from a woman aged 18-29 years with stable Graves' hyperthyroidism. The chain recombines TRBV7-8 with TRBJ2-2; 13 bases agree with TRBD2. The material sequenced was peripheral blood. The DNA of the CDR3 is TGTGCCAGCAGCCGTTGGACTAGCGGGAGCCCCGGGGAGCTGTTTTTT. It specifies CASSRWTSGSPGELFF.